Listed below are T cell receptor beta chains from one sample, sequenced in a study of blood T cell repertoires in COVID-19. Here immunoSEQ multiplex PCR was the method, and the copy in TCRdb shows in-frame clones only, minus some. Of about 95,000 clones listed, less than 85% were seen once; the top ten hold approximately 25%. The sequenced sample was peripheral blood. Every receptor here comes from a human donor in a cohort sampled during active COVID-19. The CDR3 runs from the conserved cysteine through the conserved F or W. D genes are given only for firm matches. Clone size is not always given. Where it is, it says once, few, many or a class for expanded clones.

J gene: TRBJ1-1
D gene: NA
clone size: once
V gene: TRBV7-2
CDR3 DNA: TGTGCCAGCAGCTTAGTTTTGGGTTTAAGGGGGGGAGCTTTCTTT
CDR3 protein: CASSLVLGLRGGAFF

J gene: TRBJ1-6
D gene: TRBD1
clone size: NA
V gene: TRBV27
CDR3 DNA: TGTGCCAGCAGTTTATCGAGACAGGGGAGCTCCTATAATTCACCCCTCCACTTT
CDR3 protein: CASSLSRQGSSYNSPLHF

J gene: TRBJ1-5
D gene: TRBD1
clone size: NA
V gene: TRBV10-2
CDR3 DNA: TGCGCCAGCACCGGGACAGTGAATCAGCCCCAGCATTTT
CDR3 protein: CASTGTVNQPQHF

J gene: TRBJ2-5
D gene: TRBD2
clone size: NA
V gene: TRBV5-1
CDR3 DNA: TGCGCCAGCAGCTTTGTAGCGGGAGATACAGAGACCCAGTACTTC
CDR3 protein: CASSFVAGDTETQYF

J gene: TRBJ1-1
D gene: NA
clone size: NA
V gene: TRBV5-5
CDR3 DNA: TGTGCCAGCAGCAGACTGACAGGGAACACTGAAGCTTTCTTT
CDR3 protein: CASSRLTGNTEAFF

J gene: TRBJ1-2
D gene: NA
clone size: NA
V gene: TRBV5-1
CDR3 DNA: TGCGCCAGCACCCAACAGGGCGGCTATGGCTACACCTTC
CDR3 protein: CASTQQGGYGYTF

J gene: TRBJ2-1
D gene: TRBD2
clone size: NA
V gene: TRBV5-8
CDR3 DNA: TGTGCCAGCAGCTGGCTGGTAGCGGGAGCTGGGTACAATGAGCAGTTCTTC
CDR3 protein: CASSWLVAGAGYNEQFF

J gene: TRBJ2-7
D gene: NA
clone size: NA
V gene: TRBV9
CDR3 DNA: TGTGCCAGCAGCACTCACACAACAGGATACGAGCAGTACTTC
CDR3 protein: CASSTHTTGYEQYF

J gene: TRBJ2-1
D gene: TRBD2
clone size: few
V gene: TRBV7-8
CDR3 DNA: TGTGCCAGCAGCTTAGCAGGACTAGCGGGGGGAACTGAGCAGTTCTTC
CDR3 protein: CASSLAGLAGGTEQFF

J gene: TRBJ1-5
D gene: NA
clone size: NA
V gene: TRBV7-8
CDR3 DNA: TGTGCCAGCAGCTTAGGATTTACTTATAGCAATCAGCCCCAGCATTTT
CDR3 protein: CASSLGFTYSNQPQHF

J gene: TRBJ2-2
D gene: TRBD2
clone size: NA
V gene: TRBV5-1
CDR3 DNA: TGCGCCAGCAGCTTGTGGGGGGGAGGCACGAACACCGGGGAGCTGTTTTTT
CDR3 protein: CASSLWGGGTNTGELFF

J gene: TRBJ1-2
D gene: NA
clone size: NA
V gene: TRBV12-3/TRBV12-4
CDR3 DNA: TGTGCCAGCAGTTTAGCGGCGGCAGAGTTCTTC
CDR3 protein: CASSLAAAEFF

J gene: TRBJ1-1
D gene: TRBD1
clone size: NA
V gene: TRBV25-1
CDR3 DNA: TGTGCCAGCATCCCATTGACAGGGGTGAACACTGAAGCTTTCTTT
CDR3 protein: CASIPLTGVNTEAFF

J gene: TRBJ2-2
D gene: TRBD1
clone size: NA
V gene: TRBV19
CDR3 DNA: TGTGCCAGTAGGACAGGGGTGGGACAGGGTGATACCGGGGAGCTGTTTTTT
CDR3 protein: CASRTGVGQGDTGELFF

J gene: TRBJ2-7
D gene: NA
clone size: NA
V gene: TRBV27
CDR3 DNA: TGTGCTAGCAGTTTGAAGTTGGGCGACGAGCAGTACTTC
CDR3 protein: CASSLKLGDEQYF

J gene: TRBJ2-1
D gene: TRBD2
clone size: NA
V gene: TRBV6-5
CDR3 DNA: TGTGCCAGCAGCCGGACTAGCGGGAGCAAAAATGAGCAGTTCTTC
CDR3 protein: CASSRTSGSKNEQFF

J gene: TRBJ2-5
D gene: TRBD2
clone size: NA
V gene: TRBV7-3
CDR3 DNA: TGTGCCAGCAGCTTGGGACTAGCGGGGGGGCTAGAGACCCAGTACTTC
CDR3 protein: CASSLGLAGGLETQYF

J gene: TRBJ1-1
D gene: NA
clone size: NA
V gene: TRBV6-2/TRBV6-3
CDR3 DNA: TGTGCCAGCAGTTCGGGATACAGGGAGAAGAACACTGAAGCTTTCTTT
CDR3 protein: CASSSGYREKNTEAFF

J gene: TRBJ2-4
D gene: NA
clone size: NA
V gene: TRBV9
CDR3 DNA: TGTGCCAGCAGCGTAGACCCCGCAAGCGCCCTAGCCAAAAACATTCAGTACTTC
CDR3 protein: CASSVDPASALAKNIQYF

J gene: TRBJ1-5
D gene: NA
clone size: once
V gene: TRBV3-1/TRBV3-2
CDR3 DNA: TGTGCCAGCAACCCGTCGGTCTCTACAGGGAACAATCAGCCCCAGCATTTT
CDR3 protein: CASNPSVSTGNNQPQHF

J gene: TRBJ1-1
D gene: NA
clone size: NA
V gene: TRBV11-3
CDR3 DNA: TGTGCCAGCAGCCTAGACAGTTTGAACACTGAAGCTTTCTTT
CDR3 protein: CASSLDSLNTEAFF

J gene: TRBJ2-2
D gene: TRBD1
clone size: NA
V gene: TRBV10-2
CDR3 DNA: TGCGCCAGCAGCCATCGGACAGGGGGAAACACCGGGGAGCTGTTTTTT
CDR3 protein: CASSHRTGGNTGELFF